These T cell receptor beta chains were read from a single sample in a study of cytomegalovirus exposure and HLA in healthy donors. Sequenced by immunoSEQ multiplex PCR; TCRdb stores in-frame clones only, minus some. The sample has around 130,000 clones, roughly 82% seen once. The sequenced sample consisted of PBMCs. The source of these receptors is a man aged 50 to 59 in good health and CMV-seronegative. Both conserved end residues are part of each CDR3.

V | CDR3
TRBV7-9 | CASSLLGQGNTIYF
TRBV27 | CASSLVAGDYNEQFF
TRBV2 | CASSGTANYGYTF
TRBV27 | CASSLGGLSYEQYF
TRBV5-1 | CASSLGQGNTGELFF
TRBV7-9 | CASSLGGALTDTQYF
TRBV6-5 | CASRSTSGGREQFF
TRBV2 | CASSEQGASYGYTF
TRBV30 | CALAGGNGYTF
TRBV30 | CAWSQGWDYGYTF
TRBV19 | CASSRGRNTEAFF
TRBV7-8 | CASSPPGLTQFF
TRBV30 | CAWSSTGLETQYF
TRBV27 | CASSDLRQGANYGYTF
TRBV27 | CASRSLRGQGRSEQYF
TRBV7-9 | CASSPRDNLQETQYF
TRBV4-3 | CASSQDLQGPSGNTIYF
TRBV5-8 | CASSLLQTTSGNTIYF
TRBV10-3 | CATTSGQDYGYTF
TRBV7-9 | CASSLRTDPYEQYF
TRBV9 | CASSETGTPGEKLFF
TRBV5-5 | CASSLGQLNHPNSPLHF
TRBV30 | CAWTGLTGSDYGYTF